This TCR beta chain was sequenced for a study of shared clonotypes between healthy human individuals. CDR1 is MRHNA, CDR2 SNTAGT, per germline. This CDR3 contains 17 residues. Trimming took 2 bases from V and 7 from J; bases not matched to a gene: 7. Running of the assay took place at deep level. In the source study's methods: ImmunoSEQ yielded junction-only sequences lacking quality scores, so filtering differed. Some clones are missing from TCRdb's copy, which holds only in-frame ones; the method was immunoSEQ multiplex PCR. V and J calls and clone size follow that table, whereas D and trimming were derived from the DNA. The data show fewer than 500,000 clones, 75% to 80% seen once.

The rearrangement uses TRBV6-4 and TRBJ2-2, with 13 bases identical to TRBD2. The sequenced sample was PBMCs. The sequence came from a woman between 40 and 55 years old in good health. Some clones in this sample may be carry-over from other donors' samples. The CDR3 bases are TGTGCCAGCAGTGACCAAGGACTAGCGGGAGAGAGCGGGGAGCTGTTTTTT. It specifies CASSDQGLAGESGELFF.